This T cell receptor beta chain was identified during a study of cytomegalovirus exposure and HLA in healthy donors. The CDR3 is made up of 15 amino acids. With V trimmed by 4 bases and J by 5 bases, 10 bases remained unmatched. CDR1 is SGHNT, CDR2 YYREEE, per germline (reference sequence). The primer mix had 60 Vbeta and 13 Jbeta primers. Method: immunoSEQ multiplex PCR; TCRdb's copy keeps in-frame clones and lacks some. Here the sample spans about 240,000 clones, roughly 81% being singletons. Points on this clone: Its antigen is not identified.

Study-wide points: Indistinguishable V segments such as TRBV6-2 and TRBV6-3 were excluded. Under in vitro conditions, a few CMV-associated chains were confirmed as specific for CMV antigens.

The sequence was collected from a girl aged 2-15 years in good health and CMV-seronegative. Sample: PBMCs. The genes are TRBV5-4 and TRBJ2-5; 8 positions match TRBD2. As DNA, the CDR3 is TGTGCCAGCAGCCACTGGACTAGCTCTCGGGAGACCCAGTACTTC. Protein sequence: CASSHWTSSRETQYF.